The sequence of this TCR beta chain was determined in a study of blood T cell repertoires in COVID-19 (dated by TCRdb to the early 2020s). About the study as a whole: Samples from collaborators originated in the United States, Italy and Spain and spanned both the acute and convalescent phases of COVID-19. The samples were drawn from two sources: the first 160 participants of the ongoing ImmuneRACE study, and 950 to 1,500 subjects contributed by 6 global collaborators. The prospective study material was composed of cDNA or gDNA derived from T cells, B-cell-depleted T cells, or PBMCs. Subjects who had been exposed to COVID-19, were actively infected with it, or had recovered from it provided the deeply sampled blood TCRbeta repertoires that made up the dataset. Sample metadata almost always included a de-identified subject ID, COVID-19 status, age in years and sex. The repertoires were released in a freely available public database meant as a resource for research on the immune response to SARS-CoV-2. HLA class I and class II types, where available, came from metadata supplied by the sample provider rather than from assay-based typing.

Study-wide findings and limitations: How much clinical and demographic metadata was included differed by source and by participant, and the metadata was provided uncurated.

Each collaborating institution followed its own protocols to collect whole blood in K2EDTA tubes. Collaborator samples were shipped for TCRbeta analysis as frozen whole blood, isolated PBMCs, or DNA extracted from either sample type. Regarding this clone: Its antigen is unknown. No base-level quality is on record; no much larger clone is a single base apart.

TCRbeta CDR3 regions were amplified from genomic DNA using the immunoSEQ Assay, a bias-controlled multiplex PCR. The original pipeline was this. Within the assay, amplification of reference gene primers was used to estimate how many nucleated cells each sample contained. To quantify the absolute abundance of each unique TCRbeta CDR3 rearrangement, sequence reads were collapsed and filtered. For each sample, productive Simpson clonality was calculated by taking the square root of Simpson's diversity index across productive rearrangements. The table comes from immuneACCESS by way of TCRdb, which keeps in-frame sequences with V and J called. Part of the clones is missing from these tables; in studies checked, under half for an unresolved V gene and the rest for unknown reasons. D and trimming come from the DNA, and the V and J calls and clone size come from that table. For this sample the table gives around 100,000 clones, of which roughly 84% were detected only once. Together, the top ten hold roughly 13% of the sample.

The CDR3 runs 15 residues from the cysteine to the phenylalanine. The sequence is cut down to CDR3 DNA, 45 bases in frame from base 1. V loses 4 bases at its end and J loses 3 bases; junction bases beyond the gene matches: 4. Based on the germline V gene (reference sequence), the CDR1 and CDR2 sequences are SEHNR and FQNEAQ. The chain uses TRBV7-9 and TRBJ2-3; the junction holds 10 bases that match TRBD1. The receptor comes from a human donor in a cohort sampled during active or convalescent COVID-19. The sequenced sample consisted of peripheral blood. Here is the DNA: TGTGCCAGCAGCTCCGGGACAGGGGTAACAGATACGCAGTATTTT. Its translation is CASSSGTGVTDTQYF.